The clone carrying this T cell receptor (beta chain) was observed a single time. Original analysis: Estimates of nucleated cell counts were drawn from the amplification of reference gene primers. Data came from immunoSEQ multiplex PCR; TCRdb stores just in-frame clones and leaves some out. V and J calls and clone size are those listed in that table; D and trimming were worked out from the DNA. The sample has some 95,000 clones, 75% to 90% seen once; the top ten hold more than 1%. The data belong to a study of blood T cell repertoires in COVID-19. Study-level information: The United States, Italy and Spain provided the acute and convalescent COVID-19 samples.

V shed 1 base and J 7 bases; nucleotides not matched to a gene: 8. Germline CDR1 MNHEY, CDR2 SVGAGI. The CDR3 contains 16 residues. The V and J genes are TRBV6-5 and TRBJ2-1, with TRBD2 matching over 9 bases. This clonotype originated in a man older than 75 with active or convalescent COVID-19. Sequenced material: peripheral blood. CDR3 in amino acids: CASSYWAGGVNNEQFF. In nucleotides, the CDR3 is TGTGCCAGCAGTTACTGGGCGGGAGGGGTAAATAATGAGCAGTTCTTC.